These T cell receptor beta chains were read from a single sample in a study of cytomegalovirus exposure and HLA in healthy donors. Profiled with immunoSEQ multiplex PCR; TCRdb holds only in-frame clones, not every one. Among around 130,000 clones listed, roughly 84% were seen once. What was sequenced was PBMCs. Receptors were obtained from a woman in her 30s in good health and CMV-seronegative. The CDR3 runs from the conserved cysteine through the conserved F or W. Each record gives: V gene, D gene, clone size, J gene, CDR3 protein, CDR3 DNA. The D gene is left open where the match is weak. Part of the rows lack a size; the others show once, few, many or a class for expanded clones.

TRBV19	TRBD1	NA	TRBJ1-5	CASSIPPQGAGQPQHF	TGTGCCAGTAGTATCCCCCCCCAGGGGGCGGGTCAGCCCCAGCATTTT
TRBV25-1	NA	NA	TRBJ2-7	CASSESRVREQYF	TGTGCCAGCAGTGAATCCAGGGTACGCGAGCAGTACTTC
TRBV20-1	NA	once	TRBJ2-7	CSATGAYEQYF	TGCAGTGCTACCGGGGCCTACGAGCAGTACTTC
TRBV5-8	NA	NA	TRBJ1-1	CASSTGARENTEAFF	TGTGCCAGCAGCACTGGGGCCAGGGAGAACACTGAAGCTTTCTTT
TRBV6-6	NA	NA	TRBJ1-3	CASLTQSGNTIYF	TGTGCCAGTCTTACACAGTCTGGAAACACCATATATTTT
TRBV5-1	NA	NA	TRBJ1-1	CASSGSGLMNTEAFF	TGCGCCAGCAGCGGGTCGGGACTTATGAACACTGAAGCTTTCTTT
TRBV14	NA	NA	TRBJ1-6	CASSDLVSYNSPLHF	TGTGCCAGCAGCGATTTAGTCTCCTATAATTCACCCCTCCACTTT
TRBV11-2	TRBD1	NA	TRBJ2-2	CASSQGDRGITGELFF	TGTGCCAGCAGCCAAGGGGACAGGGGAATCACCGGGGAGCTGTTTTTT
TRBV7-9	NA	NA	TRBJ1-3	CATSGVISGNTIYF	TGTGCCACCTCGGGGGTCATCTCTGGAAACACCATATATTTT
TRBV10-2	TRBD1	NA	TRBJ1-1	CASGQGYNTEAFF	TGCGCCAGCGGACAGGGCTACAACACTGAAGCTTTCTTT
TRBV11-2	TRBD1	NA	TRBJ1-6	CASSYGQDNSPLHF	TGTGCCAGCAGCTACGGACAGGACAATTCACCCCTCCACTTT
TRBV7-9	TRBD1	NA	TRBJ1-1	CASSPPRVPGQLNTEAFF	TGTGCCAGCAGCCCACCGAGGGTACCGGGACAGCTGAACACTGAAGCTTTCTTT
TRBV11-3	NA	once	TRBJ2-5	CASSLDQGPGTQYF	TGTGCCAGCAGCTTAGATCAGGGGCCGGGGACCCAGTACTTC
TRBV27	TRBD2	NA	TRBJ2-1	CASSFRASGYNEQFF	TGTGCCAGCAGTTTTCGGGCTAGCGGCTACAATGAGCAGTTCTTC
TRBV6-5	TRBD1	NA	TRBJ1-2	CASSYSAGTGNGYTF	TGTGCCAGCAGTTACTCGGCCGGGACAGGGAATGGCTACACCTTC
TRBV30	TRBD1	NA	TRBJ1-2	CACHRGLNYGYTF	TGTGCCTGTCACAGGGGGCTTAACTATGGCTACACCTTC